The following is a T cell receptor (beta chain) sequence with its context. Its antigen remains undetermined. The record has no base qualities; no much larger clone is one base away. The CDR3 runs 15 amino acids, cysteine and phenylalanine included. The DNA shown is the 45-base CDR3, in frame from base 1. V sheds 9 bases and J sheds 6 bases, leaving 20 bases between their ends. CDR1 and CDR2, per the germline V gene, are SGHTA and FQGNSA. These data come from a study of blood T cell repertoires in COVID-19 (TCRdb year 2020). Regarding the study in general: Samples covering the acute and convalescent phases of COVID-19 were provided by collaborators in the United States, Italy and Spain. The prospective study material was composed of cDNA or gDNA derived from T cells, B-cell-depleted T cells, or PBMCs. Deeply sampled blood TCRbeta repertoires from subjects exposed to, actively infected with, or recovered from COVID-19 were included in the dataset. The repertoires were released in a freely available public database intended as a resource for research on the immune response to SARS-CoV-2. The samples were drawn from two sources: the first 160 participants of the ongoing ImmuneRACE study, and over 950 subjects contributed by 6 global collaborators. A de-identified subject ID, COVID-19 status, age in years and sex were almost always included in the sample metadata. HLA class I and class II types, where available, came from metadata supplied by the sample provider rather than from assay-based typing.

Each collaborating institution followed its own protocols to collect whole blood in K2EDTA tubes. For TCRbeta analysis, collaborators shipped samples as frozen whole blood, isolated PBMCs, or DNA extracted from either of those sample types. TCRbeta CDR3 regions were amplified from genomic DNA by means of the immunoSEQ Assay, a bias-controlled multiplex PCR. The paper's data handling went like this. Nucleated cell counts per sample were estimated from amplification of reference gene primers within the assay. To quantify the absolute abundance of each unique TCRbeta CDR3 rearrangement, sequence reads were collapsed and filtered. For each sample, productive Simpson clonality was calculated as the square root of Simpson's diversity index over productive rearrangements. TCRdb's version of the immuneACCESS table is confined to in-frame rearrangements and falls short of the full clone set. An unresolved V gene accounts for under half of the shortfall where checked; the remainder is of unknown origin. The V and J calls and clone size come from that table; D and trimming were worked out from the DNA. The table for this sample lists about 78,000 clones; about 90% of them were counted only once. 1% of the sample rests with the top ten.

On the study overall, not on this receptor specifically: The quantity of clinical and demographic metadata differed by source and by participant and was supplied without curation.

The rearranged segments are TRBV7-2 and TRBJ2-2; perhaps TRBD2 is the D gene, with 5 bases matching. This TCR came from a woman in her fifties or sixties in a cohort sampled during active COVID-19. Sequenced material: peripheral blood. At the DNA level, the sequence is TGTGCCAGACAAAAATGGGCTAGCATCCCCGGGGAGCTGTTTTTT. Its protein product is CARQKWASIPGELFF.